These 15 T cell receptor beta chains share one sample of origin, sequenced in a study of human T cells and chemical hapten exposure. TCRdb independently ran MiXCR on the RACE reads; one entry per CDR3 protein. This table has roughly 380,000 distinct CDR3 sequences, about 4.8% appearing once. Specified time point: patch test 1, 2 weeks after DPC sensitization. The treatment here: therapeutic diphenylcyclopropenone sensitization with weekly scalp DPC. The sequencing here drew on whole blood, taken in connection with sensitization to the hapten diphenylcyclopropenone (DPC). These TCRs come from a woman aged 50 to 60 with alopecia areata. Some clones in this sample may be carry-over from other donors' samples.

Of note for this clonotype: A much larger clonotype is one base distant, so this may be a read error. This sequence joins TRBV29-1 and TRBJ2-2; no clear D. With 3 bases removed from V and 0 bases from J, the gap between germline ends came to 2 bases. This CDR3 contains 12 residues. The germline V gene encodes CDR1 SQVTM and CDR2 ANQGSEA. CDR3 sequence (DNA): TGCAGCGTTGACACGAACACCGGGGAGCTGTTTTTT. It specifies CSVDTNTGELFF.

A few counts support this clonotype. CDR3 coding DNA: TGTGCCAGCAGCCAAGATCTGGCAGGGGGAGATAATGGCTACACCTTC. Translated: CASSQDLAGGDNGYTF. This rearrangement joins TRBV3-1 to TRBJ1-2, with 7 bases identical to TRBD1. The V segment lost 0 bases and the J segment 6 bases; nucleotides outside the gene matches: 10. The CDR3 is 16 residues long. Germline V gene sequence: CDR1 LGHDT, CDR2 YNNKEL (reference sequence). The variable domain in full, completed from reference TRBV3-1 and TRBJ1-2, reads DTAVSQTPKYLVTQMGNDKSIKCEQNLGHDTMYWYKQDSKKFLKIMFSYNNKELIINETVPNRFSPKSPDKAHLNLHINSLELGDSAVYFCASSQDLAGGDNGYTFGSGTRLTVV.

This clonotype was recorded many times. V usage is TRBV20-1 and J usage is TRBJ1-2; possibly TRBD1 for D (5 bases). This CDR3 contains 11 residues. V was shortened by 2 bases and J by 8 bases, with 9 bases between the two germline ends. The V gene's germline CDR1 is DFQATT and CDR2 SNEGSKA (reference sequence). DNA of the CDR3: TGCAGTGCTAGATCGGGGGAAGGCTACACCTTC. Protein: CSARSGEGYTF.

The CDR3 region is CASSEGRSEAFF. CDR3 DNA sequence: TGCGCCAGCAGCGAAGGACGCTCTGAAGCTTTCTTT. The chain carries TRBV5-1 and TRBJ1-1; D is ambiguous. Germline-derived CDR1 and CDR2 are SGHRS and YFSETQ. The CDR3 covers 12 residues. The V end was cut by 4 bases, the J end by 6 bases, with 10 bases between.

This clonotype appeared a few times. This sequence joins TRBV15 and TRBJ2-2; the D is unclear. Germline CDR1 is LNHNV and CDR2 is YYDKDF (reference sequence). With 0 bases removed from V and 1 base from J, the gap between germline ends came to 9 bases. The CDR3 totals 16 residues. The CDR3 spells CATSRDPRRNTGELFF. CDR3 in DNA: TGTGCCACCAGCAGAGACCCCAGGCGGAACACCGGGGAGCTGTTTTTT.

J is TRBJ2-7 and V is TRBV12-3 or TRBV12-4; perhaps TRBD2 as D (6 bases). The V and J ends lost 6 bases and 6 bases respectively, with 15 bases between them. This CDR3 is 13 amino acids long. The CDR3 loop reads CASSPLWGGEQYF. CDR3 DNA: TGTGCCAGCAGCCCCCTTTGGGGAGGCGAGCAGTACTTC.

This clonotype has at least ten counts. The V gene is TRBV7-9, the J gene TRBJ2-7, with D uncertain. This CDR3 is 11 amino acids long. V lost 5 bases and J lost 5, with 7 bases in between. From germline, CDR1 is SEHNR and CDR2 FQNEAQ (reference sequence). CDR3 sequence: CASSPLDEQYF. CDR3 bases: TGTGCCAGCAGCCCTTTGGACGAGCAGTACTTC. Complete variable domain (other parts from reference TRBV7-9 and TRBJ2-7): DTGVSQNPRHKITKRGQNVTFRCDPISEHNRLYWYRQTLGQGPEFLTYFQNEAQLEKSRLLSDRFSAERPKGSFSTLEIQRTEQGDSAMYLCASSPLDEQYFGPGTRLTVT.

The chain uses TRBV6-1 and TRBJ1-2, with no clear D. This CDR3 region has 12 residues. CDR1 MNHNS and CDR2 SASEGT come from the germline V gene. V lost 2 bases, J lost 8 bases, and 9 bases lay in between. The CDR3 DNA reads TGTGCCAGCAGTGAAAGGGTGCGGGGCTACACCTTC. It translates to CASSERVRGYTF.

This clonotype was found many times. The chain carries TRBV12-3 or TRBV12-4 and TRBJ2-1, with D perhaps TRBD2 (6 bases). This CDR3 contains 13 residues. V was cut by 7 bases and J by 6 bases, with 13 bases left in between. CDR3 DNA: TGTGCCAGCACCGCCGGGGGAACCAATGAGCAGTTCTTC. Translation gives CASTAGGTNEQFF.

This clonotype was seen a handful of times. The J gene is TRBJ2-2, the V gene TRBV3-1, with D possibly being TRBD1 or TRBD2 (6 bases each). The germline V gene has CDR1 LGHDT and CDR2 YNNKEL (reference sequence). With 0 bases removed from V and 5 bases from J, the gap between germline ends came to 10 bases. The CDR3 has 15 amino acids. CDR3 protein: CASSQDRGGTGELFF. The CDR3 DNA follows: TGTGCCAGCAGCCAAGACAGGGGAGGAACCGGGGAGCTGTTTTTT. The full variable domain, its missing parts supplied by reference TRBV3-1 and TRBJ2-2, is DTAVSQTPKYLVTQMGNDKSIKCEQNLGHDTMYWYKQDSKKFLKIMFSYNNKELIINETVPNRFSPKSPDKAHLNLHINSLELGDSAVYFCASSQDRGGTGELFFGEGSRLTVL.

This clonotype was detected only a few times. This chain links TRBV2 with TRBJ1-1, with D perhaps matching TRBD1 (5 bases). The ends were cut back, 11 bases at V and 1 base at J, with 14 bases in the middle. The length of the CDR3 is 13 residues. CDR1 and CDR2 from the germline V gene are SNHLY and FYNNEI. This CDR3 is CAGAVLRNTEAFF. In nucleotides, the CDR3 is TGTGCCGGGGCGGTCCTGAGGAACACTGAAGCTTTCTTT.

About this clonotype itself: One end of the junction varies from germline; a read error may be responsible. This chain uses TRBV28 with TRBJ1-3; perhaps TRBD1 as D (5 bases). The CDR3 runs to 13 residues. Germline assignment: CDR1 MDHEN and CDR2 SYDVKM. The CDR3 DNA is TGTGCCAGCAGTTTATCGGGTGGTGGGGACGTGTCTTTT. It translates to CASSLSGGGDVSF. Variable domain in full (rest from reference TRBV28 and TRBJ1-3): DVKVTQSSRYLVKRTGEKVFLECVQDMDHENMFWYRQDPGLGLRLIYFSYDVKMKEKGDIPEGYSVSREKKERFSLILESASTNQTSMYLCASSLSGGGDVSFGEGSWLTVV.

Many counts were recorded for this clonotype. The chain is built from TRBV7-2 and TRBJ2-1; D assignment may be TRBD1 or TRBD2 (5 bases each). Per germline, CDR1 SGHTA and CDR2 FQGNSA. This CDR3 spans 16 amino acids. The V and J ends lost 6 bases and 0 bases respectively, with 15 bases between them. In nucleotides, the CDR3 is TGTGCCAGCAGGATGGGGGTCTGGGGCTCCTACAATGAGCAGTTCTTC. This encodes CASRMGVWGSYNEQFF.

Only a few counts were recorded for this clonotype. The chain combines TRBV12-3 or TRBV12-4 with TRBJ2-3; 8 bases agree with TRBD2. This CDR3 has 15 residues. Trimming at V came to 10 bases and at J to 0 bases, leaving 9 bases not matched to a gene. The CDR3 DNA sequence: TGTGCCATCTCCGGGGGGGTGTCTAGCACAGATACGCAGTATTTT. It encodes CAISGGVSSTDTQYF.

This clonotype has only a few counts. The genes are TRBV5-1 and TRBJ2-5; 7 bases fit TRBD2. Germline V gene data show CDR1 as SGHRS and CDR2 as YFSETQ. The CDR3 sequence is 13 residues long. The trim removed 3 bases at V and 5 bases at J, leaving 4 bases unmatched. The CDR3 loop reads CASSSRLAETQYF. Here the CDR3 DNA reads TGCGCCAGCAGCTCTCGACTAGCCGAGACCCAGTACTTC.